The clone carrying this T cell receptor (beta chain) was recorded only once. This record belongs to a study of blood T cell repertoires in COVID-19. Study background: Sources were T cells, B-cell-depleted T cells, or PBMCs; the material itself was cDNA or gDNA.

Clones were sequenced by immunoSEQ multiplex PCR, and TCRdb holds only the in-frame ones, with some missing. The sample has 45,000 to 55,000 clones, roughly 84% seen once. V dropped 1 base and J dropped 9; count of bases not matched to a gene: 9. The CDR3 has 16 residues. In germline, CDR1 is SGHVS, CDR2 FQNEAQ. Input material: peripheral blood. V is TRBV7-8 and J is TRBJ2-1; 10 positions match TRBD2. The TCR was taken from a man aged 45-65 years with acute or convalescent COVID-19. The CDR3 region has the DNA TGTGCCAGCAGCTTAGGATTTACTAGCGGGATTTTTGAGCAGTTCTTC. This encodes CASSLGFTSGIFEQFF.